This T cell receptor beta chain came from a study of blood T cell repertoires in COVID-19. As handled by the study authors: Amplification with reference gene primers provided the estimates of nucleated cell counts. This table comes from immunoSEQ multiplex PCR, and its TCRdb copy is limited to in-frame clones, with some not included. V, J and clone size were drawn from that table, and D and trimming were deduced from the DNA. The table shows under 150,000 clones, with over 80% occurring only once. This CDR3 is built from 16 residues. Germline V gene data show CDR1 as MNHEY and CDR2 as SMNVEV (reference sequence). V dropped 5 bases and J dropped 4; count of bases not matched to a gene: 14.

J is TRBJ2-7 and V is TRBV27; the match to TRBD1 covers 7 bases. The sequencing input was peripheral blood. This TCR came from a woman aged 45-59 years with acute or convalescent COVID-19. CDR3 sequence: CASSTSLGTVIYEQYF. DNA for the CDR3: TGTGCCAGCAGTACGAGCCTCGGGACAGTAATTTACGAGCAGTACTTC.